One and the same sample provided the 10 T cell receptor beta chains below, sequenced in a study of cytomegalovirus exposure and HLA in healthy donors. The protocol was immunoSEQ multiplex PCR, while the TCRdb copy is restricted to in-frame clones and leaves out a portion. The top ten hold 2.5% to 4% of the sample, which has roughly 67,000 clones, 91% seen once. Sequencing input: PBMCs. The receptor set was obtained from a man between 18 and 35 years old in good health and CMV-seronegative.

V gene TRBV5-1 combines with J gene TRBJ1-2; TRBD1 matches at 8 bases. Germline V CDR1 and CDR2: SGHRS, YFSETQ. The trim removed 3 bases at V and 3 bases at J, leaving 4 bases unmatched. The CDR3 spans 14 residues. CDR3 DNA: TGCGCCAGCAGCTACAGGGGGGAAGACTATGGCTACACCTTC. This translates into CASSYRGEDYGYTF.

This chain uses TRBV18 with TRBJ1-2, with a tentative D call TRBD1 (5 bases). The V and J ends lost 0 bases and 10 bases respectively, with 12 bases between them. Germline CDR1 reads KGHSH; CDR2 reads LQKENI. This CDR3 is 13 amino acids long. CDR3: CASSPPQGLVYTF. The CDR3 DNA reads as TGTGCCAGCTCACCACCCCAGGGTCTGGTCTACACCTTC.

The CDR3 sequence is CASSRTRGTQYF. The CDR3 bases are TGTGCCAGCAGTAGGACTAGAGGTACGCAGTATTTT. This chain joins TRBV27 and TRBJ2-3, with 7 bases fitting TRBD2. The CDR3 totals 12 residues. The J segment lost 8 bases and the V segment lost 5 bases, leaving 4 bases of the junction unmatched. CDR1 is MNHEY and CDR2 is SMNVEV in the germline V gene (reference sequence).

The gene calls are TRBV9 and TRBJ2-3; tentatively, D is TRBD2 (5 bases). The CDR3 is made up of 17 amino acids. CDR1 and CDR2 from the germline V gene are SGDLS and YYNGEE. V was clipped by 3 bases and J by 2 bases, with 19 bases between them. The CDR3 spells CASSGAGRLPNTDTQYF. CDR3 DNA: TGTGCCAGCAGCGGGGCGGGTAGACTACCCAACACAGATACGCAGTATTTT.

The rearrangement links TRBV10-3 to TRBJ2-5; 8 bases match TRBD2. The germline CDR1 and CDR2 sequences are ENHRY and SYGVKD. V shed 2 bases, J shed 5 bases, and the junction held 13 bases outside the gene matches. This CDR3 is built from 17 residues. CDR3 DNA: TGTGCCATCAGTGAGAAGAGCGGGAGAGGGTTTTGGGAGACCCAGTACTTC. Translated: CAISEKSGRGFWETQYF.

The J gene is TRBJ2-2, the V gene TRBV19; the D gene is possibly TRBD1 (5 bases). The CDR3 runs 15 residues. Trimming stripped 3 bases from V and 2 bases from J, with 10 bases between. Germline V gives CDR1 LNHDA, CDR2 SQIVND (reference sequence). CDR3 sequence reads: CASSIGQVNTGELFF. In nucleotides, the CDR3 is TGTGCCAGTAGTATCGGACAAGTAAACACCGGGGAGCTGTTTTTT.

This chain links TRBV4-3 with TRBJ2-7; TRBD1 aligns across 8 bases. There are 15 residues in the CDR3. The ends lost 1 base at V and 5 bases at J; junction bases unmatched: 7. Germline V gene sequence: CDR1 LGHNA, CDR2 YSLEER. CDR3: CASSQGTGRRNEQYF. CDR3 bases: TGCGCCAGCAGCCAAGGGACAGGGAGGAGAAACGAGCAGTACTTC.

J is TRBJ1-2 and V is TRBV28; the D gene is possibly TRBD1 (5 bases). Deletions cut 1 base from V and 8 bases from J, with 17 bases between. The CDR3 is 15 residues long. Per the germline V gene, CDR1 is MDHEN and CDR2 is SYDVKM. CDR3 in DNA: TGTGCCAGCAGTTTATCAAGACAGTTCACTTTCGGCTACACCTTC. Protein product: CASSLSRQFTFGYTF.

The J gene is TRBJ1-5, the V gene TRBV27, with D maybe TRBD1 (6 bases). The CDR3 runs 16 residues. The germline CDR1 and CDR2 sequences are MNHEY and SMNVEV (reference sequence). Trimming took 4 bases from V and 0 from J, leaving 13 bases between them. DNA for the CDR3: TGTGCCAGCAGTTCGTCGACAGGCCGTAGCAATCAGCCCCAGCATTTT. Amino acids: CASSSSTGRSNQPQHF.

J is TRBJ2-7 and V is TRBV6-1; 7 nucleotides agree with TRBD1. The CDR3 sequence is 14 residues long. V gave up 6 bases and J gave up 2 bases; unmatched junction bases: 7. Germline-derived CDR1 and CDR2 are MNHNS and SASEGT. The CDR3 nucleotides are TGTGCCAGCAGGAAGGGACAGCTACCCTACGAGCAGTACTTC. This encodes CASRKGQLPYEQYF.